This record covers a single T cell receptor (beta chain). Study processing details: Amplification of reference gene primers was used by the study to estimate nucleated cell counts. Generated by immunoSEQ multiplex PCR, the TCRdb table keeps only in-frame clones and is missing some. V and J calls and clone size are as listed in that table; D and trimming were resolved from the DNA. The sample lists under 100,000 clones, around 80% occurring once. This sample was taken from a study of blood T cell repertoires in COVID-19. For the study at large: Donors in the United States, Italy and Spain gave samples during acute or convalescent COVID-19. PBMCs, B-cell-depleted T cells, or T cells were the source of the cDNA or gDNA that made up the material.

Germline values: CDR1 SNHLY, CDR2 FYNNEI. The CDR3 sequence is 13 residues long. Trimming cost V 6 bases and J 0 bases, with 8 bases left between them. Seattle patient enrollment occurred during active infection, with longitudinal follow-up thereafter. V gene TRBV2 combines with J gene TRBJ1-1; D is undetermined. Sequenced input: peripheral blood. This receptor was taken from a man aged 55 to 70 with COVID-19, enrolled during active disease. CDR3 sequence (DNA): TGTGCCAGCAGGCCATACATGAACACTGAAGCTTTCTTT. Protein sequence: CASRPYMNTEAFF.